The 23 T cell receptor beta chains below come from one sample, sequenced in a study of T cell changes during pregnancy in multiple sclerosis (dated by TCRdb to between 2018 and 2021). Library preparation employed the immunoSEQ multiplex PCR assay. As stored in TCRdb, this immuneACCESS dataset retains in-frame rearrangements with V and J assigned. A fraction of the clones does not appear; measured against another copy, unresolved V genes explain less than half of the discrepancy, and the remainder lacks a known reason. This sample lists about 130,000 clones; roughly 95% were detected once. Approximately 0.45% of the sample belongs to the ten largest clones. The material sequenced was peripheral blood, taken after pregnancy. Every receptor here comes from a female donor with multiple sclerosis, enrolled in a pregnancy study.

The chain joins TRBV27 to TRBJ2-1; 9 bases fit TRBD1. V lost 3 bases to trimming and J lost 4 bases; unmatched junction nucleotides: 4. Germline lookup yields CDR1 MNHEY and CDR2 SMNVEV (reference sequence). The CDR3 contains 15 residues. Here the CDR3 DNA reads TGTGCCAGCAGTTTCGGACAGGGGCCGTACAATGAGCAGTTCTTC. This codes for CASSFGQGPYNEQFF.

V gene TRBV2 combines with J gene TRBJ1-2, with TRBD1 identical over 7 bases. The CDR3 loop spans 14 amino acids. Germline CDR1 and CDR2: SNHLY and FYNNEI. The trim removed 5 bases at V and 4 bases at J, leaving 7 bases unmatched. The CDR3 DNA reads TGTGCCAGCAGTCGGCCGGGACAGTCCTATGGCTACACCTTC. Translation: CASSRPGQSYGYTF.

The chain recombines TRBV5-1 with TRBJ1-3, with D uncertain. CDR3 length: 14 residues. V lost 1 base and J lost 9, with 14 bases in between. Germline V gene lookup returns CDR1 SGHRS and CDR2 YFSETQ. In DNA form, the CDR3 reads TGCGCCAGCAGCTTGTCAGAACGCGGGAGCACCATATATTTT. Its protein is CASSLSERGSTIYF.

For the CDR3, the DNA is TGTGCCAGCAGTTACGTGGGCAGGGGGTCGGGGGAGCTGTTTTTT. Translating gives CASSYVGRGSGELFF. The rearrangement uses TRBV6-6 and TRBJ2-2; TRBD1 agrees at 7 bases. The V segment lost 2 bases and the J segment 8 bases; nucleotides outside the gene matches: 8. In germline, CDR1 is MNHNY, CDR2 SVGAGI (reference sequence). The CDR3 has 15 residues.

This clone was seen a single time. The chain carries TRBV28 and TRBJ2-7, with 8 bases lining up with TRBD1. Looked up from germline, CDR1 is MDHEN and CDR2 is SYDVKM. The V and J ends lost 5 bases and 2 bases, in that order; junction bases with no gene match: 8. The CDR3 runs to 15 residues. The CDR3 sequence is CASSPLDRETYEQYF. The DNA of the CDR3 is TGTGCCAGCAGTCCGTTGGACAGGGAAACCTACGAGCAGTACTTC. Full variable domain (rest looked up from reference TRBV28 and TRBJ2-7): DVKVTQSSRYLVKRTGEKVFLECVQDMDHENMFWYRQDPGLGLRLIYFSYDVKMKEKGDIPEGYSVSREKKERFSLILESASTNQTSMYLCASSPLDRETYEQYFGPGTRLTVT.

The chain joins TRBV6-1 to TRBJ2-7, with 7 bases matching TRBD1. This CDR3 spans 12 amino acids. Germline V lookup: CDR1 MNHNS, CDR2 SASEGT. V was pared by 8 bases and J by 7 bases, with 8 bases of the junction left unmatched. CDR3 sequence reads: CASSGRGWEQYF. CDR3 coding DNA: TGTGCCAGCTCCGGCAGGGGGTGGGAGCAGTACTTC.

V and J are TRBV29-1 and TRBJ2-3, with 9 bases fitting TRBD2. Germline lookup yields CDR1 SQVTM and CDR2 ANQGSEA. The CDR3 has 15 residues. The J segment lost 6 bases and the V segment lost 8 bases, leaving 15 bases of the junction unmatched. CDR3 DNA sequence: TGCAGCACCCCTAGCGGGAATGCACCCTTCGATACGCAGTATTTT. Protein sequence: CSTPSGNAPFDTQYF.

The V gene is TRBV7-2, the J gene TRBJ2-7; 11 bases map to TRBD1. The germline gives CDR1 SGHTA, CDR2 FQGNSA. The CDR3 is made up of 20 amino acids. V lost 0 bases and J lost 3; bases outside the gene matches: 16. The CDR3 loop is CASSLAPGQGAQRAGYEQYF. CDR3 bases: TGTGCCAGCAGCTTAGCACCCGGACAGGGGGCTCAGAGGGCCGGCTACGAGCAGTACTTC. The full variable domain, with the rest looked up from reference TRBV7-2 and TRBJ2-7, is GAGVSQSPSNKVTEKGKDVELRCDPISGHTALYWYRQSLGQGLEFLIYFQGNSAPDKSGLPSDRFSAERTGGSVSTLTIQRTQQEDSAVYLCASSLAPGQGAQRAGYEQYFGPGTRLTVT.

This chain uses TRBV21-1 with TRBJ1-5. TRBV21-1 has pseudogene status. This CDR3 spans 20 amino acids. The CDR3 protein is CASSKKGRDTRGGSNQPQHF. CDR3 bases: TGTGCCAGCAGCAAAAAAGGAAGGGACACCCGGGGGGGAAGCAATCAGCCCCAGCATTTT.

CDR3 in amino acids: CATGGTPSTGELFF. The CDR3 DNA reads as TGTGCCACCGGAGGGACCCCCTCAACCGGGGAGCTGTTTTTT. V gene TRBV15 combines with J gene TRBJ2-2; D might be TRBD2 (6 bases). Trimming shortened V by 8 bases and J by 5 bases, and 15 bases separated the two germline ends. Germline lookup yields CDR1 LNHNV and CDR2 YYDKDF (reference sequence). This CDR3 contains 14 residues.

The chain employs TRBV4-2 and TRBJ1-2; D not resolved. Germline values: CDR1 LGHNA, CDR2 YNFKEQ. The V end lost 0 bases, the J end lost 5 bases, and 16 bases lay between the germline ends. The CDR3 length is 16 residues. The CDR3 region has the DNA TGTGCCAGCAGCCAAGATCGGAGGGAGGTTCGTTATGGCTACACCTTC. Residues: CASSQDRREVRYGYTF.

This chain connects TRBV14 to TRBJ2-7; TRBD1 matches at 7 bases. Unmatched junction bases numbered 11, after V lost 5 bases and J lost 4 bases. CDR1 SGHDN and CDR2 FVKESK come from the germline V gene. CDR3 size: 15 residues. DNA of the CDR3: TGTGCCAGCAGCATCAGACAGGGCAGAGGATACGAGCAGTACTTC. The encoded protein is CASSIRQGRGYEQYF. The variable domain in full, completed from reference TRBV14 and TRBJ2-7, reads EAGVTQFPSHSVIEKGQTVTLRCDPISGHDNLYWYRRVMGKEIKFLLHFVKESKQDESGMPNNRFLAERTGGTYSTLKVQPAELEDSGVYFCASSIRQGRGYEQYFGPGTRLTVT.

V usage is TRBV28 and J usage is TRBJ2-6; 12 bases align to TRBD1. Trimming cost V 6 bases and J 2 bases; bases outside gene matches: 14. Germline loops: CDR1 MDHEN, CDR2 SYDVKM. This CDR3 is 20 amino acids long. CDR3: CASRHTLRDRGHTGANVLTF. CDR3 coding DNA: TGTGCCAGCAGGCACACACTCCGGGACAGGGGGCATACTGGGGCCAACGTCCTGACTTTC.

CDR3 nucleotide sequence: TGCGCCAGCAGCTTGGCCCAACGAGGAGCTCTCTCCTACGAGCAGTACTTC. This encodes CASSLAQRGALSYEQYF. This sequence joins TRBV5-1 and TRBJ2-7, with unresolved D. V dropped 0 bases and J dropped 0 bases, with 16 bases sitting between them. Germline CDR1 is SGHRS and CDR2 is YFSETQ. The CDR3 loop spans 17 amino acids.

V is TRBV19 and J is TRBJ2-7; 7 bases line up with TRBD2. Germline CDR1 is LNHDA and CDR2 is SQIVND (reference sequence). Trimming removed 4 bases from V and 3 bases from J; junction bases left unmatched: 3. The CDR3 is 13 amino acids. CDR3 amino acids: CASSNGRGYEQYF. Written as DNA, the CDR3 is TGTGCCAGTAGTAATGGGAGGGGCTACGAGCAGTACTTC.

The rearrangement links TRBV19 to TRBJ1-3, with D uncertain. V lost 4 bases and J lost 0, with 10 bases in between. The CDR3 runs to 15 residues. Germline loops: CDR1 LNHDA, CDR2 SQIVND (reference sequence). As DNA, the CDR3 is TGTGCCAGTAGTACGGACTCCGCCTCTGGAAACACCATATATTTT. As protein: CASSTDSASGNTIYF.

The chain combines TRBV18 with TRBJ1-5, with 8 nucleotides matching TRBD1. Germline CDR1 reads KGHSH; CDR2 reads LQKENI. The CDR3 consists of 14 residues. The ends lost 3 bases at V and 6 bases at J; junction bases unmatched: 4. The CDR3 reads CASSPGQGGQPQHF. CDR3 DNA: TGTGCCAGCTCACCTGGACAGGGAGGTCAGCCCCAGCATTTT. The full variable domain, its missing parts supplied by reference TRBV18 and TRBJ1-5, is NAGVMQNPRHLVRRRGQEARLRCSPMKGHSHVYWYRQLPEEGLKFMVYLQKENIIDESGMPKERFSAEFPKEGPSILRIQQVVRGDSAAYFCASSPGQGGQPQHFGDGTRLSIL.

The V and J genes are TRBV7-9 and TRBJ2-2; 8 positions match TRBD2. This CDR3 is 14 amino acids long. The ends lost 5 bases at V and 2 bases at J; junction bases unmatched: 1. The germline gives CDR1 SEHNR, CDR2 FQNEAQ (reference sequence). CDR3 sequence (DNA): TGTGCCAGCAGCCGGACTAGCAACACCGGGGAGCTGTTTTTT. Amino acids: CASSRTSNTGELFF. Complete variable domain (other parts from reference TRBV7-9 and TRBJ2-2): DTGVSQNPRHKITKRGQNVTFRCDPISEHNRLYWYRQTLGQGPEFLTYFQNEAQLEKSRLLSDRFSAERPKGSFSTLEIQRTEQGDSAMYLCASSRTSNTGELFFGEGSRLTVL.

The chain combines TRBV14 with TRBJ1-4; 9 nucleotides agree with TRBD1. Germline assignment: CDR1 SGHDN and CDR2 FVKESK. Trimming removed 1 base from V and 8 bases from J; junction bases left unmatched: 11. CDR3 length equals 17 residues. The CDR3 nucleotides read TGTGCCAGCAGCCAAGTGGGACAGGGAACCCTTCGGGAAAAACTGTTTTTT. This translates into CASSQVGQGTLREKLFF.

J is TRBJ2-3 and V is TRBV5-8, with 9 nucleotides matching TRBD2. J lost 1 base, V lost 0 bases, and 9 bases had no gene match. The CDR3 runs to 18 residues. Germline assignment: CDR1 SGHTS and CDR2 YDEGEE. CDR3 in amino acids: CASSLEAGGSRGTDTQYF. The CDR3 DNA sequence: TGTGCCAGCAGCTTGGAAGCGGGAGGTTCGAGAGGCACAGATACGCAGTATTTT.

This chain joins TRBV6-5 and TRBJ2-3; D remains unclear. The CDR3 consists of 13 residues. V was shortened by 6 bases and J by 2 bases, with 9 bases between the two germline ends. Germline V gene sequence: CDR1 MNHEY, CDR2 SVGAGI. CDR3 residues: CASRSRFTDTQYF. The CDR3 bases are TGTGCCAGCAGATCTAGGTTCACAGATACGCAGTATTTT.

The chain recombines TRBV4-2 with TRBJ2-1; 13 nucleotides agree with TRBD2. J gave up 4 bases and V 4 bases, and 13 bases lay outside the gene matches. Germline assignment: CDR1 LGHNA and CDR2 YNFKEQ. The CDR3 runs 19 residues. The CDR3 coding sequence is TGTGCCAGCAGCCCCAGGACTAGCGGGGGCCGAAGCGGATACAATGAGCAGTTCTTC. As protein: CASSPRTSGGRSGYNEQFF.

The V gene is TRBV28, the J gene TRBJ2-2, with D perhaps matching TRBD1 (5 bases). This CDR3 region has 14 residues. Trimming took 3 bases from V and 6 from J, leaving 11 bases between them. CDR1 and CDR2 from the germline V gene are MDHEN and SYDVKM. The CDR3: CASSLGPRAGELFF. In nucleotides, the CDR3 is TGTGCCAGCAGTTTGGGGCCTAGGGCCGGGGAGCTGTTTTTT.